This TCR beta chain originates from a study of blood T cell repertoires in COVID-19. The overall study: The United States, Italy and Spain were the sources of the acute and convalescent COVID-19 samples. Sample material is recorded as cDNA or gDNA derived from T cells, B-cell-depleted T cells, or PBMCs.

The CDR3 has 13 residues. V trimming: 5 bases; J trimming: 2 bases; junction bases outside the gene matches: 3. CDR1 and CDR2 (germline): SGHTA, FQGNSA. TCRdb keeps only in-frame clones here, not all; method: immunoSEQ multiplex PCR. This sample has roughly 70,000 clones; more than 70% occur once, and the top ten carry about 2.1%. The receptor was derived from a man between 65 and 79 years old with COVID-19, enrolled during active disease. The genes are TRBV7-2 and TRBJ2-7, with 7 bases aligning to TRBD1. Sequenced input: peripheral blood. The CDR3 DNA follows: TGTGCCAGCAGCCGGGACAGACCCTACGAGCAGTACTTC. It translates to CASSRDRPYEQYF.